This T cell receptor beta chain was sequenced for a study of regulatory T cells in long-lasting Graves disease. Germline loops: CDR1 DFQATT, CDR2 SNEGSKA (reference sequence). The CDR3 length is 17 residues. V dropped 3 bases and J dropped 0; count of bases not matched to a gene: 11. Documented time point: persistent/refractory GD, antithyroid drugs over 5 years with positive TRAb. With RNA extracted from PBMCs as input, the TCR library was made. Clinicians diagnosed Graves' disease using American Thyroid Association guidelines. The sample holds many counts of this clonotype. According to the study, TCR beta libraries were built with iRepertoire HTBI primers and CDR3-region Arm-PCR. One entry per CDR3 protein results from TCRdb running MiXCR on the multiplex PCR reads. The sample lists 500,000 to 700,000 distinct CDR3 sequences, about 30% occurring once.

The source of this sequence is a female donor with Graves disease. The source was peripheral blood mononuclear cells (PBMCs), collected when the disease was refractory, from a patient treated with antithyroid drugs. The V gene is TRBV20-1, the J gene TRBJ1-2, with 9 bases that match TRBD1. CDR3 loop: CSARDRQGEWANYGYTF. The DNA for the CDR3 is TGCAGTGCTAGGGATCGACAGGGGGAATGGGCTAACTATGGCTACACCTTC.